This is a list of T cell receptor beta chains from one sample in a study of cytomegalovirus exposure and HLA in healthy donors. Data came from immunoSEQ multiplex PCR; TCRdb stores just in-frame clones and leaves some out. The record lists 56,000 or so clones, of which the ten most abundant hold around 26%. The sample was PBMCs. The source of these receptors is a man in his forties or fifties in good health and CMV-seropositive. Both conserved end residues are part of each CDR3. A D gene is named only where the DNA matches it firmly. The size entry is marked missing in some rows and otherwise reads once, few, many or a size class.

J	D	size	V	DNA	CDR3
TRBJ2-7	TRBD2	NA	TRBV7-8	TGTGCCAGCAGCTTTAGCGGGGAATCCTCCTACGAGCAGTACTTC	CASSFSGESSYEQYF
TRBJ2-7	NA	NA	TRBV6-1	TGTGCCAGCAGTGATGAGATTTACGGTTACTACGAGCAGTACTTC	CASSDEIYGYYEQYF
TRBJ1-5	NA	NA	TRBV27	TGTGCCAGCAGTTTAGGAGGGTCAATTCAGCCCCAGCATTTT	CASSLGGSIQPQHF
TRBJ1-3	TRBD1	NA	TRBV4-2	TGTGCCAGCAGCCAAGAGGGTGGACAGGGCTACACCATATATTTT	CASSQEGGQGYTIYF
TRBJ1-1	TRBD1	NA	TRBV7-9	TGTGCCAGCAGCTCAAGTATACAGGGGAGGAACACTGAAGCTTTCTTT	CASSSSIQGRNTEAFF
TRBJ2-2	TRBD1	NA	TRBV5-6	TGTGCCAGCAGCCCCCTTTTTGACAGGGACCACACGAACACCGGGGAGCTGTTTTTT	CASSPLFDRDHTNTGELFF
TRBJ1-4	NA	NA	TRBV7-6	TGTGCCAGCAGCTTAAGTAGCAGCCGTAATGAAAAACTGTTTTTT	CASSLSSSRNEKLFF
TRBJ1-2	TRBD1	NA	TRBV29-1	TGCAGCGTCGAATGGACAGGGCATGGCTACACCTTC	CSVEWTGHGYTF
TRBJ1-5	NA	NA	TRBV14	TGTGCCAGCAGCCAACTGGGCAGCAATCAGCCCCAGCATTTT	CASSQLGSNQPQHF
TRBJ2-2	NA	NA	TRBV12-5	TGTGCTAGTGGTTTGTTACAGGGTGGCGGGGAGCTGTTTTTT	CASGLLQGGGELFF
TRBJ2-7	NA	NA	TRBV27	TGTGCCAGCAGTTTAATTGGGGGCCTCGACGAGCAGTACTTC	CASSLIGGLDEQYF
TRBJ1-1	NA	NA	TRBV5-4	TGTGCCAGCAGCCCGAATACAGGTACTACCATGAACACTGAAGCTTTCTTT	CASSPNTGTTMNTEAFF
TRBJ1-1	NA	NA	TRBV27	TGTGCCAGCAGTCAACAGGGTGGGAGGGGAGAAGCTTTCTTT	CASSQQGGRGEAFF
TRBJ1-5	NA	NA	TRBV28	TGTGCCAGCAAACCGGGAGGCGGTCAGCCCCAGCATTTT	CASKPGGGQPQHF
TRBJ1-1	NA	NA	TRBV7-9	TGTGCCAGCAGCTTAGGACAGTCCTTGAACACTGAAGCTTTCTTT	CASSLGQSLNTEAFF
TRBJ2-4	TRBD2	NA	TRBV27	TGTGCCAGCAGTTTATCGGGACTAGCGAGTATGGGAATAGCCAAAAACATTCAGTACTTC	CASSLSGLASMGIAKNIQYF
TRBJ2-2	TRBD2	NA	TRBV5-6	TGTGCCAGCAGGACTAGCGGGAGAAGGGCCGGGGAGCTGTTTTTT	CASRTSGRRAGELFF
TRBJ1-5	NA	NA	TRBV28	TGTGCCAGCAAGGTCGGAGGACCCAGCAATCAGCCCCAGCATTTT	CASKVGGPSNQPQHF
TRBJ1-2	NA	NA	TRBV29-1	TGCAGCGCCAGGACAGACTTCCAGGGCTACACCTTC	CSARTDFQGYTF
TRBJ2-1	TRBD2	NA	TRBV7-2	TGTGCCAGCAGCTTCGGGACTAGTGTCTACAATGAGCAGTTCTTC	CASSFGTSVYNEQFF
TRBJ2-2	TRBD2	NA	TRBV7-9	TGTGCCAGCAGCCTACTAGCGGTGAACACCGGGGAGCTGTTTTTT	CASSLLAVNTGELFF
TRBJ1-1	NA	NA	TRBV2	TGTGCCAGCAACAGGGAGTTGGGGAACACTGAAGCTTTCTTT	CASNRELGNTEAFF
TRBJ2-5	NA	NA	TRBV14	TGTGCCAGCAGCCAAGATCGGGGGACAGCAGCTCAAGAGACCCAGTACTTC	CASSQDRGTAAQETQYF
TRBJ2-7	TRBD2	medium-sized	TRBV4-1	TGCGCCAGCAGCCAGATAGCGGGAGGGCCGACCGAGCAGTACTTC	CASSQIAGGPTEQYF
TRBJ2-5	NA	NA	TRBV29-1	TGCAGCGTCTCCCGCCAGCAAGAGACCCAGTACTTC	CSVSRQQETQYF
TRBJ2-1	NA	NA	TRBV4-2	TGTGCCAGCAGCCAAGAGGTGGGGGGTGCCAATGAGCAGTTCTTC	CASSQEVGGANEQFF
TRBJ2-2	TRBD2	NA	TRBV7-7	TGTGCCAGCAGGACTAGCGGACACACCGGGGAGCTGTTTTTT	CASRTSGHTGELFF
TRBJ2-7	NA	NA	TRBV7-8	TGTGCCAGCAGCTTCCCCGGGACATTCGAGCAGTACTTC	CASSFPGTFEQYF
TRBJ2-7	TRBD2	NA	TRBV15	TGTGCCACCAGCAGATCCCTCAGCGGGGGTTCCTACGAGCAGTACTTC	CATSRSLSGGSYEQYF
TRBJ2-1	TRBD2	NA	TRBV7-3	TGTGCCAGCAGCTCACTAGCGGGAGGGGTAGATGAGCAGTTCTTC	CASSSLAGGVDEQFF
TRBJ2-5	NA	NA	TRBV29-1	TGCAGCGTTGAGTCGGGCAGGGGAACAATAGAGACCCAGTACTTC	CSVESGRGTIETQYF
TRBJ2-7	TRBD2	NA	TRBV11-2	TGTGCCAGCAGCTATCTAGCGGGCCCACTAAGCGAGCAGTACTTC	CASSYLAGPLSEQYF
TRBJ2-5	TRBD2	NA	TRBV9	TGTGCCAGCAGCGTAGGGGTTAGCGGGAGCCCAGAGACCCAGTACTTC	CASSVGVSGSPETQYF
TRBJ1-5	NA	NA	TRBV7-2	TGTGCCAGCAGTCCGTACGGGCAGCCCCAGCATTTT	CASSPYGQPQHF
TRBJ1-1	NA	NA	TRBV6-1	TGTGCCAGCAGTCAGACACAGGTGTCGAGCACTGAAGCTTTCTTT	CASSQTQVSSTEAFF
TRBJ2-2	TRBD1	NA	TRBV30	TGTGCCTATCCTCTCGGGACAGGGGACACCGGGGAGCTGTTTTTT	CAYPLGTGDTGELFF
TRBJ2-1	NA	NA	TRBV7-9	TGTGCCAGCAGCTCCTCCGACAGGCTGTTTCCCTACAATGAGCAGTTCTTC	CASSSSDRLFPYNEQFF
TRBJ2-3	TRBD1	NA	TRBV5-1	TGCGCCAGCAGCTTACAGGGGACAGATACGCAGTATTTT	CASSLQGTDTQYF
TRBJ1-1	TRBD1	NA	TRBV2	TGTGCCAGCAGAGCCGGGACAGGGGCTATTGAAGCTTTCTTT	CASRAGTGAIEAFF
TRBJ2-1	TRBD2	NA	TRBV19	TGTGCCAGTAGTACCGCCGGGACAGGGACTAGCGGGAGTAACAATGAGCAGTTCTTC	CASSTAGTGTSGSNNEQFF
TRBJ1-4	TRBD1	NA	TRBV6-1	TGTGCCAGCAGTGAAGGGGGACAGGGAGGCGAAAAACTGTTTTTT	CASSEGGQGGEKLFF
TRBJ2-7	NA	NA	TRBV19	TGTGCCAGTAGCAGTATGGACGAGCAGTACTTC	CASSSMDEQYF
TRBJ2-7	TRBD2	NA	TRBV6-1	TGTGCCAGCAGCGGACCGACTAGCGGGCCCCCAGAGCAGTACTTC	CASSGPTSGPPEQYF